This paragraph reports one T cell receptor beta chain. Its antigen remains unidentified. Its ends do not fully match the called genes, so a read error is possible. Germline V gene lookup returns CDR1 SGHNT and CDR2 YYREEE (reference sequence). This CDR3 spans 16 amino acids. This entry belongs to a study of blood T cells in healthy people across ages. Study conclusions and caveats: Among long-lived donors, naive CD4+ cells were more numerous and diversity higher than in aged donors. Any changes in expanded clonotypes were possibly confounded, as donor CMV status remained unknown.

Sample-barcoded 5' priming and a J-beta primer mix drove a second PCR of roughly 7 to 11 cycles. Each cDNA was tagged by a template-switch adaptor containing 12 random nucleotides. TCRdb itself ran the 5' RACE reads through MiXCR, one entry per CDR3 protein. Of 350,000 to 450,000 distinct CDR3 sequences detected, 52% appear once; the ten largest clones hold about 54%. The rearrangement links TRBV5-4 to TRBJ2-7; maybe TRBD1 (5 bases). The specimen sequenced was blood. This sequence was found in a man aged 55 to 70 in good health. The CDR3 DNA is TGTGCCAGCTGCTTTGGCCATCAGGGTAAAGGGATGGAGCAGTACTTC. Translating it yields CASCFGHQGKGMEQYF.